The sequence of this T cell receptor (beta chain) was determined in a study of post-analysis software for immune sequencing data. Prepared TCR beta cDNA libraries contained unique molecular identifiers. TCRdb used MiXCR to reprocess the PCR reads, holding one entry per CDR3 protein. Here the sample spans 350,000 to 450,000 distinct CDR3 sequences, more than 30% being singletons. On this clonotype itself: Antigen: not known.

The CDR3 is 14 residues long. Germline-derived CDR1 and CDR2 are SEHNR and FQNEAQ (reference sequence). With 5 bases removed from V and 6 bases from J, the gap between germline ends came to 14 bases. Overall study results and limits: TRBV segments more frequent in patients than in controls numbered five and included TRBV5-6, TRBV5-1 and TRBV20-1.

The TCR comes from a girl aged 2 to 10 with multiple sclerosis. This rearrangement joins TRBV7-9 to TRBJ1-5; D is ambiguous. The material sequenced was blood. The chain's CDR3 is CASSAHGGIQPQHF. The CDR3, as DNA: TGTGCCAGCAGCGCCCACGGAGGGATTCAGCCCCAGCATTTT.